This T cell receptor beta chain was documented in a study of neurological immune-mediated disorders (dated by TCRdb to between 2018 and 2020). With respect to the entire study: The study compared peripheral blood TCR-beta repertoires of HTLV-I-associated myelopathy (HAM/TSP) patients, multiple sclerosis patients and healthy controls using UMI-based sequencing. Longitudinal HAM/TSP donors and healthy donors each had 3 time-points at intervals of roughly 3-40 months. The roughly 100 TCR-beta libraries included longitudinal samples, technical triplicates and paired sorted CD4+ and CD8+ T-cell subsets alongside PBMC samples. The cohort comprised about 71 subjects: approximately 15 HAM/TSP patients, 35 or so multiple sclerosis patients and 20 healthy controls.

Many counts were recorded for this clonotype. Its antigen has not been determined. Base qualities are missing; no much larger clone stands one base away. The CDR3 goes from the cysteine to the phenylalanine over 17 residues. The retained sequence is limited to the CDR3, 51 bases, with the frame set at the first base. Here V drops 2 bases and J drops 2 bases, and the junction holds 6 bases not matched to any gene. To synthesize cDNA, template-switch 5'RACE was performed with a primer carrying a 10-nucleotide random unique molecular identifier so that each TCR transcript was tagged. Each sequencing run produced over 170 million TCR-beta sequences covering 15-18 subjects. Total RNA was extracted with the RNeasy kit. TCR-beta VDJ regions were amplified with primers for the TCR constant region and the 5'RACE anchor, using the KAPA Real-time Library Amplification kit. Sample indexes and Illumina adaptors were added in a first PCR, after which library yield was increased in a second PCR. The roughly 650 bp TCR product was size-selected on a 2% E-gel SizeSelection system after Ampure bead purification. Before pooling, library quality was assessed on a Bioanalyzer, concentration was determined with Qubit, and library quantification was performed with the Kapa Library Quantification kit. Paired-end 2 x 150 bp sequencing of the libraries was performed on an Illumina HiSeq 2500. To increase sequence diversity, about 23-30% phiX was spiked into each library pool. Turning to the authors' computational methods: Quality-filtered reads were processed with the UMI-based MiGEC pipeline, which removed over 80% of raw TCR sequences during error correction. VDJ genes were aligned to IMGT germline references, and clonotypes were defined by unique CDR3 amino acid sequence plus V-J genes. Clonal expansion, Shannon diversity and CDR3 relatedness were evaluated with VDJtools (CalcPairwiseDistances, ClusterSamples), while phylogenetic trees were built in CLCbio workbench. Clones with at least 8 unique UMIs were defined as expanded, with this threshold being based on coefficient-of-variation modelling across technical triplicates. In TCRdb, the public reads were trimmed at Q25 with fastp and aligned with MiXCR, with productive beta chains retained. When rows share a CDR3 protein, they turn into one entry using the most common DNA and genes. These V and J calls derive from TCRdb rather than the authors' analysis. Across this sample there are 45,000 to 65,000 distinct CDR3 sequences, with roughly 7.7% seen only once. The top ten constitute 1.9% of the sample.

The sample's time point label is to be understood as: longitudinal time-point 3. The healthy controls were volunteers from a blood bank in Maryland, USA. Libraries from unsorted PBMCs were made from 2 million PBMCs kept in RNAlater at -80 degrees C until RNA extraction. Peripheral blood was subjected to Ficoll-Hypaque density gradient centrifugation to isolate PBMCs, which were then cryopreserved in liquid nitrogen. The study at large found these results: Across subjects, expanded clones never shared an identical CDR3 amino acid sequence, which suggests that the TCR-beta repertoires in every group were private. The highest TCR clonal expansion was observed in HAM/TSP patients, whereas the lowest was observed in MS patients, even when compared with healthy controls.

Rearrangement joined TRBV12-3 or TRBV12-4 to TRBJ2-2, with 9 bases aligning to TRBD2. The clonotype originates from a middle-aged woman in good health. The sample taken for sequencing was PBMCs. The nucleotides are TGTGCCAGCAGTTTACGGAGCGGGAGGATTAACACCGGGGAGCTGTTTTTT. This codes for CASSLRSGRINTGELFF.